A single sample gave rise to the 11 T cell receptor beta chains below, sequenced in a study of beta chain features in type 1 diabetes. Of the isolated RNA, all was reverse transcribed, and so the sequenced material was expressed TCRB transcripts. The protocol was immunoSEQ multiplex PCR, while the TCRdb copy is restricted to in-frame clones and leaves out a portion. The sample has under 500,000 clones; approximately 30% are singletons. Sequencing input: naive CD4+ T cells from blood. Source of these receptors: a man between 18 and 35 years old in good health.

The gene calls are TRBV10-3 and TRBJ2-5; D not certain. Germline lookup yields CDR1 ENHRY and CDR2 SYGVKD. The CDR3 totals 12 residues. The ends were cut back, 0 bases at V and 7 bases at J, with 6 bases in the middle. Here the CDR3 reads CAISESERTQYF. The CDR3 DNA reads TGTGCCATCAGTGAGTCGGAGAGGACCCAGTACTTC.

The V call is TRBV6-4, the J call TRBJ1-2; 8 bases match TRBD1. The CDR3 sequence is 13 residues long. Germline CDR1 and CDR2: MRHNA and SNTAGT. V lost 4 bases, J lost 13 bases, and 11 bases stayed unmatched. CDR3 region: CASSVPGQVLRTF. The CDR3 DNA reads TGTGCCAGCAGTGTCCCGGGACAGGTGTTACGCACCTTC.

In its sample, this clone was seen a few times. The gene calls are TRBV19 and TRBJ1-1; 7 nucleotides match TRBD1. CDR1 LNHDA and CDR2 SQIVND come from the germline V gene (reference sequence). This CDR3 is 15 amino acids long. Unmatched junction bases numbered 12, after V lost 11 bases and J lost 0 bases. CDR3 sequence reads: CAGRTGHSLNTEAFF. CDR3 DNA: TGTGCCGGACGGACAGGCCACAGTTTGAACACTGAAGCTTTCTTT.

CDR3 in DNA: TGTGCCAGCAGCTTTCGACAGGGCACAGATACGCAGTATTTT. As protein: CASSFRQGTDTQYF. The V call is TRBV5-4, the J call TRBJ2-3; tentative D call: TRBD1 (6 bases). This CDR3 spans 14 amino acids. Germline CDR1 SGHNT, CDR2 YYREEE (reference sequence). V was trimmed by 2 bases and J by 1 base, leaving 8 bases between them.

In this sample, this clone turned up a few times. This chain uses TRBV5-4 with TRBJ1-1; the D is unclear. CDR1 and CDR2 from the germline V gene are SGHNT and YYREEE (reference sequence). The CDR3 is 15 amino acids. Deletions cut 0 bases from V and 4 bases from J, with 13 bases between. The CDR3 DNA is TGTGCCAGCAGCTTGGTTCGGGGTCTCGGCACTGAAGCTTTCTTT. It codes for CASSLVRGLGTEAFF.

J is TRBJ2-7 and V is TRBV30, with D maybe TRBD1 (5 bases). The CDR3 runs to 12 residues. Germline CDR1 reads GTSNPN; CDR2 reads SVGIG (reference sequence). Trimming pared 1 base from V and 7 bases from J, leaving 11 bases between. CDR3 amino acids: CAWSAGLGEQYF. Written as DNA, the CDR3 is TGTGCCTGGAGTGCAGGGCTTGGGGAGCAGTACTTC. The variable domain in full, with the rest retrieved from reference TRBV30 and TRBJ2-7, is SQTIHQWPATLVQPVGSPLSLECTVEGTSNPNLYWYRQAAGRGLQLLFYSVGIGQISSEVPQNLSASRPQDRQFILSSKKLLLSDSGFYLCAWSAGLGEQYFGPGTRLTVT.

V gene TRBV6-1 combines with J gene TRBJ2-3; 11 nucleotides line up with TRBD2. V lost 1 base, J lost 0 bases, and 6 bases stayed unmatched. There are 18 residues in the CDR3. Germline V gives CDR1 MNHNS, CDR2 SASEGT. The CDR3 here is CASSEVPTSGTSTDTQYF. The CDR3 nucleotides are TGTGCCAGCAGTGAAGTTCCGACTAGCGGGACTAGCACAGATACGCAGTATTTT.

This clone was counted between two and nine times. The chain recombines TRBV30 with TRBJ2-2, with D tentatively TRBD2 (6 bases). This CDR3 contains 16 residues. Germline-derived CDR1 and CDR2 are GTSNPN and SVGIG (reference sequence). V was shortened by 0 bases and J by 0 bases, with 11 bases between the two germline ends. Here the CDR3 reads CAWSVPRTTNTGELFF. CDR3 in DNA: TGTGCCTGGAGTGTACCCAGGACTACGAACACCGGGGAGCTGTTTTTT.

The table lists this clone with a few counts. The chain recombines TRBV4-3 with TRBJ2-3; 9 bases are a match to TRBD2. In germline, CDR1 is LGHNA, CDR2 YSLEER. CDR3 length: 17 residues. The trim removed 0 bases at V and 1 base at J, leaving 5 bases unmatched. CDR3 DNA sequence: TGCGCCAGCAGCCAAGAGTGGACTAGCGCTGGCACAGATACGCAGTATTTT. Protein: CASSQEWTSAGTDTQYF.

The chain is built from TRBV7-9 and TRBJ1-1; no firm D call. Trimming shortened V by 5 bases and J by 4 bases, and 14 bases separated the two germline ends. This CDR3 spans 14 amino acids. The germline CDR1 and CDR2 sequences are SEHNR and FQNEAQ (reference sequence). The chain's CDR3 is CASSEAGKGTEAFF. CDR3 sequence (DNA): TGTGCCAGCAGCGAGGCGGGGAAGGGCACTGAAGCTTTCTTT.

This clone was detected only a few times. Other DNA sequences in this sample translate to the same CDR3. This chain connects TRBV9 to TRBJ2-5; D is unresolved. V lost 0 bases, J lost 2 bases, and 5 bases lay in between. Per germline, CDR1 SGDLS and CDR2 YYNGEE. The CDR3 is 13 amino acids. This CDR3 reads CASSVGQQETQYF. As DNA, the CDR3 is TGTGCCAGCAGCGTAGGTCAGCAAGAGACCCAGTACTTC.